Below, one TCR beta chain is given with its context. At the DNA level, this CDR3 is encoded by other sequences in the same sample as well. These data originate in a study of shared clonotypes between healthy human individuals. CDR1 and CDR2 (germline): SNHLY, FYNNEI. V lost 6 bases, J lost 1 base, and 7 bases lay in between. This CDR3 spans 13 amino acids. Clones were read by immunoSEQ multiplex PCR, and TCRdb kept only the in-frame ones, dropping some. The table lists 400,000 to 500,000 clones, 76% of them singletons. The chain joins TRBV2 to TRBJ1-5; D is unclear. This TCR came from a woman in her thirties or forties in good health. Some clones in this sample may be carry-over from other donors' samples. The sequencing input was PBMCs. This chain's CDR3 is CASSPQSNQPQHF. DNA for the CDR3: TGTGCCAGCAGCCCGCAAAGCAATCAGCCCCAGCATTTT.